This T cell receptor beta chain was sequenced in a study of T cells after yellow fever vaccination. TCRdb re-derived calls from the 5' RACE reads in MiXCR, one entry per CDR3 protein. This table holds 350,000 to 450,000 distinct CDR3 sequences, roughly 6.1% found once. A remark on this clonotype: Its cognate antigen is unknown.

With V trimmed by 5 bases and J by 4 bases, 3 bases remained unmatched. The CDR3 runs 15 residues. Germline assignment: CDR1 SQVTM and CDR2 ANQGSEA. General study findings and limits: Only a minor proportion of clonotypes was detected across both CD4 and CD8 compartments.

The rearrangement uses TRBV29-1 and TRBJ2-1; 15 bases are a match to TRBD2. This TCR was sampled from a young man who received the YFV17D yellow fever vaccine. The sequenced sample was PBMCs, obtained 5 days after the yellow fever booster vaccination. CDR3 nucleotide sequence: TGCAGCGTTATCGGGACTAGCGGGAGGTACAATGAGCAGTTCTTC. Translated: CSVIGTSGRYNEQFF.